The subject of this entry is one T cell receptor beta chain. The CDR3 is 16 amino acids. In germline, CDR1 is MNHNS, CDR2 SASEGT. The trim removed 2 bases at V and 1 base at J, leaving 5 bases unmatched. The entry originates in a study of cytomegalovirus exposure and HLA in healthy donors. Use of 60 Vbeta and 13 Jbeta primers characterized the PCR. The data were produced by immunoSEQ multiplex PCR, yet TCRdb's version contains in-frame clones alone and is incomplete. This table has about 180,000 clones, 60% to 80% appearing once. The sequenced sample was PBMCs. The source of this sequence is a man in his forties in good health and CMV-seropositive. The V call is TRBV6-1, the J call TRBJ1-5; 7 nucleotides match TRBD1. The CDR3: CASSEPYRGSNQPQHF. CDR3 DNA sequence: TGTGCCAGCAGTGAACCGTACAGGGGAAGCAATCAGCCCCAGCATTTT.